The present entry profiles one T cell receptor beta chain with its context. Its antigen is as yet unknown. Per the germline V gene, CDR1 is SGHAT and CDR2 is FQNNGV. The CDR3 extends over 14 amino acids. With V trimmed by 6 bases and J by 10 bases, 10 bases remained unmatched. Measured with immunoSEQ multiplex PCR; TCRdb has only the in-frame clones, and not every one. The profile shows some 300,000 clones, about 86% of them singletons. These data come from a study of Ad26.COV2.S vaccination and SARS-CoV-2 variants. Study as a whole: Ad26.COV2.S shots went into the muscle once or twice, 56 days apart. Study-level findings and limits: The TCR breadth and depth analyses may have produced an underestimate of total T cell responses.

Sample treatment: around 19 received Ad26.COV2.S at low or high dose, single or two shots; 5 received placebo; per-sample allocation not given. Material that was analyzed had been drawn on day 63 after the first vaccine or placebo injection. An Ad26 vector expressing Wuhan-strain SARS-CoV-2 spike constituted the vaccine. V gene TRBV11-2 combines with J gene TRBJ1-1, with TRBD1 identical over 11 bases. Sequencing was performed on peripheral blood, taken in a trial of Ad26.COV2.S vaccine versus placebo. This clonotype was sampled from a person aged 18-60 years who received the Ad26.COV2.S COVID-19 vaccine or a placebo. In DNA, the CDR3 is TGTGCCAGCAGTTCCCCGGGACAGGGGGTAGTAGCTTTCTTT. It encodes CASSSPGQGVVAFF.